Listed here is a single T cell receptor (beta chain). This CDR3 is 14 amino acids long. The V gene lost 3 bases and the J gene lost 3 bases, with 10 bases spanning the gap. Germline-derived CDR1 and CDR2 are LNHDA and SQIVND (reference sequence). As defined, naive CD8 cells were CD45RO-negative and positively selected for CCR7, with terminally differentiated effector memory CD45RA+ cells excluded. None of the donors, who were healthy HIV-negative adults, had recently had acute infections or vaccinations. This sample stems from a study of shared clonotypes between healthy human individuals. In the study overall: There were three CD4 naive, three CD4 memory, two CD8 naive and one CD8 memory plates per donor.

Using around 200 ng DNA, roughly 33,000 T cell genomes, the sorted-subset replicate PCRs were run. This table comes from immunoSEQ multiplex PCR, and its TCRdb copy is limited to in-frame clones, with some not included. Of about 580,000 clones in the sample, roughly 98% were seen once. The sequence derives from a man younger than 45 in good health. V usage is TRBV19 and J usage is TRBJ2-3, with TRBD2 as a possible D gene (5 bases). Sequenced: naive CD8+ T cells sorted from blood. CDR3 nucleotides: TGTGCCAGTAGTATTCGGGATAGTACAGATACGCAGTATTTT. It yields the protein CASSIRDSTDTQYF. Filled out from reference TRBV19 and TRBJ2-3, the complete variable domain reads DGGITQSPKYLFRKEGQNVTLSCEQNLNHDAMYWYRQDPGQGLRLIYYSQIVNDFQKGDIAEGYSVSREKKESFPLTVTSAQKNPTAFYLCASSIRDSTDTQYFGPGTRLTVL.